This TCR beta chain emerged from a study of technical replicates of blood from a handful of donors. Germline assignment: CDR1 SNHLY and CDR2 FYNNEI. V was clipped by 6 bases and J by 2 bases, with 10 bases between them. There are 14 residues in the CDR3. Profiled with immunoSEQ multiplex PCR; TCRdb holds only in-frame clones, not every one. The sample shows some 70,000 clones, nearly 97% of them seen only once. The chain combines TRBV2 with TRBJ1-4; D is ambiguous. The TCR was taken from a human donor in good health. Sequenced material: T cells isolated from PBMCs. The CDR3 region has the DNA TGTGCCAGCAGAGAAAGCGAGACTAATGAAAAACTGTTTTTT. Residues: CASRESETNEKLFF.